This entry concerns a single T cell receptor (beta chain). This sample was included in a study of shared clonotypes between healthy human individuals. An assay was performed, and its level was deep. Assay: immunoSEQ multiplex PCR; the TCRdb copy retains only in-frame clones and omits some. The sample lists about 580,000 clones, nearly 98% occurring once. CD45RO-negative CD8 cells positively selected for CCR7 made up the naive population, which excluded terminally differentiated effector memory CD45RA+ cells. Every donor, a Caucasian adult, lived in Nashville, Tennessee. V shed 5 bases and J shed 5 bases, with 10 bases lying between them. Germline V gives CDR1 MNHNY, CDR2 SVGAGI (reference sequence). The CDR3 totals 12 residues.

Sequenced material: naive CD8+ T cells sorted from blood. This TCR was recovered from a man aged 30 to 45 in good health. V gene TRBV6-6 combines with J gene TRBJ2-7; D might be TRBD1 (5 bases). The CDR3 protein is CASSKRQHEQYF. The CDR3 DNA sequence: TGTGCCAGCAGTAAAAGACAGCACGAGCAGTACTTC.